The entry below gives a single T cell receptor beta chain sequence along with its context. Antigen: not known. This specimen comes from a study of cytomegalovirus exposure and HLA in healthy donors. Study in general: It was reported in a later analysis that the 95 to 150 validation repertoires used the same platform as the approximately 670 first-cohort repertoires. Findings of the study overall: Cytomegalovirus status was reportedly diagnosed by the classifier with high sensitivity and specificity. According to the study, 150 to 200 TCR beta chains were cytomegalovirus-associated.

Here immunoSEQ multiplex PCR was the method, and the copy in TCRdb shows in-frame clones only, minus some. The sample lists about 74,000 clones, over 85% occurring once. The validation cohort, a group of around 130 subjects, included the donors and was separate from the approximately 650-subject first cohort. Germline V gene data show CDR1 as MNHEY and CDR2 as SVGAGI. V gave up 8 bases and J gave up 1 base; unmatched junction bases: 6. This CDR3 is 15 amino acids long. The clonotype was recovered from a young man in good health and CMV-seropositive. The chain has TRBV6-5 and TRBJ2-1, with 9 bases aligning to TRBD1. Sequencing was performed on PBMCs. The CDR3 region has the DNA TGTGCCAGCCAGGGGACAGGGCTGTCCTACAATGAGCAGTTCTTC. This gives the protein CASQGTGLSYNEQFF.